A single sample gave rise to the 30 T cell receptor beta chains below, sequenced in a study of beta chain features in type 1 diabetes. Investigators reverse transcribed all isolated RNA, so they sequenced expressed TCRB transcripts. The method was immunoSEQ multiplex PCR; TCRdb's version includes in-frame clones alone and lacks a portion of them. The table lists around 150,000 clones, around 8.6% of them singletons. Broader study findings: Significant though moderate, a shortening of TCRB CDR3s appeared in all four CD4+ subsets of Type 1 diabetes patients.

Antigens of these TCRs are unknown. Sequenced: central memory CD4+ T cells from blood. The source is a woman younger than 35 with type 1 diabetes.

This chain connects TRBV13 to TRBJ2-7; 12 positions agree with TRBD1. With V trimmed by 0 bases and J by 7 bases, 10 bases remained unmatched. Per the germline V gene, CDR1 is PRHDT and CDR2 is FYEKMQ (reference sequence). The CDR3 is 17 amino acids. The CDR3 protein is CASSLGIPGQGAREQYF. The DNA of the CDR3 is TGTGCCAGCAGCTTAGGGATACCGGGACAGGGGGCGAGAGAGCAGTACTTC. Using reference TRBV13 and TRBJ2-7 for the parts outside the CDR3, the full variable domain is AAGVIQSPRHLIKEKRETATLKCYPIPRHDTVYWYQQGPGQDPQFLISFYEKMQSDKGSIPDRFSAQQFSDYHSELNMSSLELGDSALYFCASSLGIPGQGAREQYFGPGTRLTVT.

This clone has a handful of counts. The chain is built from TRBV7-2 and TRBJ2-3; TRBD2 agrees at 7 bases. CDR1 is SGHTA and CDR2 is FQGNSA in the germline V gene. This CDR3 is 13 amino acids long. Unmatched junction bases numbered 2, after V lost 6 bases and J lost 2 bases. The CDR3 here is CASRTSYTDTQYF. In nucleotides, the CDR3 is TGTGCCAGCAGGACTAGCTACACAGATACGCAGTATTTT.

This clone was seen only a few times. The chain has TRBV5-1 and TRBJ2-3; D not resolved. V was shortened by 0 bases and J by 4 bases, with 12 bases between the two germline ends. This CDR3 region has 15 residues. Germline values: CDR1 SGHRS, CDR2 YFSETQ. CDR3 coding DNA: TGCGCCAGCAGCTTGGAATCGCGGCCGGCAGATACGCAGTATTTT. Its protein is CASSLESRPADTQYF. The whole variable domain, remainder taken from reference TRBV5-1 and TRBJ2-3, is KAGVTQTPRYLIKTRGQQVTLSCSPISGHRSVSWYQQTPGQGLQFLFEYFSETQRNKGNFPGRFSGRQFSNSRSEMNVSTLELGDSALYLCASSLESRPADTQYFGPGTRLTVL.

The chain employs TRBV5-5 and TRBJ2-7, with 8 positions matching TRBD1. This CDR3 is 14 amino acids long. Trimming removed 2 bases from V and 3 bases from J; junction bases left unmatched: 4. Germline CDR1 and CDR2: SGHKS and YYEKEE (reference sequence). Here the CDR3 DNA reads TGTGCCAGCAGCTTTGCAGGGGGCGGCTACGAGCAGTACTTC. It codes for CASSFAGGGYEQYF. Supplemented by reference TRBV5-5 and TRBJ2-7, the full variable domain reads DAGVTQSPTHLIKTRGQQVTLRCSPISGHKSVSWYQQVLGQGPQFIFQYYEKEERGRGNFPDRFSARQFPNYSSELNVNALLLGDSALYLCASSFAGGGYEQYFGPGTRLTVT.

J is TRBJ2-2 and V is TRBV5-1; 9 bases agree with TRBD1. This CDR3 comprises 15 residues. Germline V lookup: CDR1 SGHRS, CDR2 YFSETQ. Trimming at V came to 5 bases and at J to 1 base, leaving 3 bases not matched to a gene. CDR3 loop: CASRSTGGNTGELFF. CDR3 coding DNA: TGCGCCAGCAGGTCGACAGGGGGGAACACCGGGGAGCTGTTTTTT.

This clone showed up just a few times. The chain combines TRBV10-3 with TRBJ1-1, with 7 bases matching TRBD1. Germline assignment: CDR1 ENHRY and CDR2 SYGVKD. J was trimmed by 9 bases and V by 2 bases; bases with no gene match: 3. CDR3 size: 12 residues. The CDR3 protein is CAISETDRKAFF. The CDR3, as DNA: TGTGCCATCAGTGAGACGGACAGGAAAGCTTTCTTT.

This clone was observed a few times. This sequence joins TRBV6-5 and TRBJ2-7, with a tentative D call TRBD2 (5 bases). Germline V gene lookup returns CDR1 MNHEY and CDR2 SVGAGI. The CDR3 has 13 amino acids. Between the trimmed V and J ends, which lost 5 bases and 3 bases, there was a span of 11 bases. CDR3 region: CASSTSRGYEQYF. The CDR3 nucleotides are TGTGCCAGCAGTACTAGTCGCGGCTACGAGCAGTACTTC.

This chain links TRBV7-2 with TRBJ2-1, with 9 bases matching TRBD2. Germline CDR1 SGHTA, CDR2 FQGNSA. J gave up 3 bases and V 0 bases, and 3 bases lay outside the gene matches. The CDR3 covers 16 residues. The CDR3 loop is CASSLASGSDYNEQFF. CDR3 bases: TGTGCCAGCAGCTTAGCTAGCGGGAGTGACTACAATGAGCAGTTCTTC.

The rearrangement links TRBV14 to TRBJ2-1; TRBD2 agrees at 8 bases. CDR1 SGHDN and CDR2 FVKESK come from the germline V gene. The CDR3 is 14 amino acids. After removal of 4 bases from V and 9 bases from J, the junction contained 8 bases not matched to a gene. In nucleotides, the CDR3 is TGTGCCAGCAGCCTCGGGGGGGCGGTTGGTGAGCAGTTCTTC. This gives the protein CASSLGGAVGEQFF.

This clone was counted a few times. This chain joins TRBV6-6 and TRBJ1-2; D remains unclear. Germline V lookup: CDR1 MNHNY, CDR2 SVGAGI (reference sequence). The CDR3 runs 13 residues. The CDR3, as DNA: TGTGCGAGCGGTGGCCAGCGTCGCTATGGCTACACCTTC. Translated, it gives CASGGQRRYGYTF.

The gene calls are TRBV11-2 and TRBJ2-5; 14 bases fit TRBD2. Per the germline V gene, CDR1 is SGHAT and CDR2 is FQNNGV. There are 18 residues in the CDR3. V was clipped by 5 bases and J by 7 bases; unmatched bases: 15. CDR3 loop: CASSAYRSGTSGRGTQYF. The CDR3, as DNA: TGTGCCAGCAGCGCCTACCGGTCCGGGACTAGCGGGAGAGGGACCCAGTACTTC.

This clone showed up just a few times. In DNA form, the CDR3 reads TGTGCCAGCTCAGTTAGCGAAGGGGAGCAGTACTTC. Translating it yields CASSVSEGEQYF. The chain uses TRBV18 and TRBJ2-7, with D maybe TRBD2 (5 bases). The germline V gene encodes CDR1 KGHSH and CDR2 LQKENI. The CDR3 loop spans 12 amino acids. Trimming pared 5 bases from V and 7 bases from J, leaving 12 bases between.

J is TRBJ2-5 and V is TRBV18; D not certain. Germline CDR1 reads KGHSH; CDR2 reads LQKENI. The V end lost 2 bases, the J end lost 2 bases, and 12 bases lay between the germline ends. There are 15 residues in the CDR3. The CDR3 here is CASSPMRSEQETQYF. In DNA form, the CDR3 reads TGTGCCAGCTCACCAATGAGGTCCGAACAAGAGACCCAGTACTTC.

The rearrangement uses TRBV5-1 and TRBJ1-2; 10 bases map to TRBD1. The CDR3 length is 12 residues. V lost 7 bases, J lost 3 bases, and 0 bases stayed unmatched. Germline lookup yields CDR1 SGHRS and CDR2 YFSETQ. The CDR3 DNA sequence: TGCGCCAGCGGACAGGGGGACTATGGCTACACCTTC. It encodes CASGQGDYGYTF.

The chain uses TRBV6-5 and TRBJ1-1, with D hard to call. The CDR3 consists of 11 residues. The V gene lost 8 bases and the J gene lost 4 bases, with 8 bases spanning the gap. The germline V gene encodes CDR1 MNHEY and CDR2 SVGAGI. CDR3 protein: CASEQSTEAFF. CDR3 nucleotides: TGTGCCAGCGAACAGAGCACTGAAGCTTTCTTT.

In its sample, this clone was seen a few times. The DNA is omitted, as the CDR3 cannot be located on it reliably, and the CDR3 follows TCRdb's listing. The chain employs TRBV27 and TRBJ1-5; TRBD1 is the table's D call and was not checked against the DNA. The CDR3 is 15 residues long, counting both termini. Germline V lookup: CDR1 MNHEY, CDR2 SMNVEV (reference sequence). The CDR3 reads CASSFLAGGNQPQHF.

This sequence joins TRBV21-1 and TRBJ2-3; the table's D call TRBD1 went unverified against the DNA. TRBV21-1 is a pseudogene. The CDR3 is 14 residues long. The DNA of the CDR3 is TGTGCCAGCAGCAAGAACAGGGGTAGCGATACGCAGTATTTT. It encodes CASSKNRGSDTQYF.

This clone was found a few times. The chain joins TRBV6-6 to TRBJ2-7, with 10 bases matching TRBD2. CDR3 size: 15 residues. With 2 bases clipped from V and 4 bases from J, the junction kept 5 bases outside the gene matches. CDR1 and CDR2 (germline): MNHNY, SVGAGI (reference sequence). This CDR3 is CASSYLAGERYEQYF. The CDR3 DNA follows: TGTGCCAGCAGTTACCTAGCGGGGGAGCGATACGAGCAGTACTTC.

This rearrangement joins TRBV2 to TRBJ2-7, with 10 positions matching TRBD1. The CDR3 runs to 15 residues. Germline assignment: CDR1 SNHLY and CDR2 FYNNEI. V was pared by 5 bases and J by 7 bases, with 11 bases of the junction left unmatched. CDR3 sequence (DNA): TGTGCCAGCAGTCGGGGGGGACAGGGGTCCGAGGAGCAGTACTTC. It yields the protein CASSRGGQGSEEQYF.

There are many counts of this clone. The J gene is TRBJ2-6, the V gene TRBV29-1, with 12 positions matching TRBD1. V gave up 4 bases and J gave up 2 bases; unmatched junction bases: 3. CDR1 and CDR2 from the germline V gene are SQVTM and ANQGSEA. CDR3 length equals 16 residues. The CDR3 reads CSVARDRGPGANVLTF. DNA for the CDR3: TGCAGCGTTGCTCGGGACAGGGGGCCTGGGGCCAACGTCCTGACTTTC.

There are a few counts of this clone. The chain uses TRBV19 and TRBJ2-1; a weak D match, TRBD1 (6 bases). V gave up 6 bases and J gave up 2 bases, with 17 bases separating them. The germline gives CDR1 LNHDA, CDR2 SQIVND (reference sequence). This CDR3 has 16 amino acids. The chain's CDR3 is CASSRGLTRTYNEQFF. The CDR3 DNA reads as TGTGCCAGTAGCAGGGGCCTCACCCGGACCTACAATGAGCAGTTCTTC.

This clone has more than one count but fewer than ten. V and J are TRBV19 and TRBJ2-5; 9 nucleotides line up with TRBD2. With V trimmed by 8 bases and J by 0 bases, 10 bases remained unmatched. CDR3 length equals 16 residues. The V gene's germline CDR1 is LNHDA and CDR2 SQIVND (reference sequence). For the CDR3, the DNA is TGTGCCAGTTCGGGAGCGGGGGGATTCTACCAAGAGACCCAGTACTTC. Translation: CASSGAGGFYQETQYF.

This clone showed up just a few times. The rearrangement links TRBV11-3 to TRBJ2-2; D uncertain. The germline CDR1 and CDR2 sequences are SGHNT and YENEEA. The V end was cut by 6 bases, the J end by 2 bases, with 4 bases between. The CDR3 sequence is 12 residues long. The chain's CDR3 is CASRRNTGELFF. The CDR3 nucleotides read TGTGCCAGCAGGAGAAACACCGGGGAGCTGTTTTTT.

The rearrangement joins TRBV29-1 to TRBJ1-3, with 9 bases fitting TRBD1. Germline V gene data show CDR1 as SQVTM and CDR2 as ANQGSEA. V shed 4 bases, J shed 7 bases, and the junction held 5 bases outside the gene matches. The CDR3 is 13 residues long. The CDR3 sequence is CSVAPGQGNTIYF. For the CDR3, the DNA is TGCAGCGTTGCTCCCGGACAGGGGAACACCATATATTTT.

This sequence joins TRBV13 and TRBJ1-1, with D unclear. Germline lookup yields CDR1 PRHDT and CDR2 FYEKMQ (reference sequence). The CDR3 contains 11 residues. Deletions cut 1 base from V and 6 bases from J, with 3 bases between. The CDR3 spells CASSLASEAFF. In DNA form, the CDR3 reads TGTGCCAGCAGCTTAGCATCTGAAGCTTTCTTT.

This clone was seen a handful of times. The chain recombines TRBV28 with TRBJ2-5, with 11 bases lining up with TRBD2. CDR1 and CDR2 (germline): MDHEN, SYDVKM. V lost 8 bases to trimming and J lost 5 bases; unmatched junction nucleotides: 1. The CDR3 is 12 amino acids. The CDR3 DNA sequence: TGTGCCAGCTTAGCGGGAGGGGAGACCCAGTACTTC. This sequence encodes CASLAGGETQYF. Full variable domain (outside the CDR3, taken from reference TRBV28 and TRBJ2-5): DVKVTQSSRYLVKRTGEKVFLECVQDMDHENMFWYRQDPGLGLRLIYFSYDVKMKEKGDIPEGYSVSREKKERFSLILESASTNQTSMYLCASLAGGETQYFGPGTRLLVL.

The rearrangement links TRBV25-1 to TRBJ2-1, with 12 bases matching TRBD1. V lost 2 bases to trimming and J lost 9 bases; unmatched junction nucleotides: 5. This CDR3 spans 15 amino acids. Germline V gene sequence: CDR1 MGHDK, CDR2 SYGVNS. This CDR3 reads CASSEPGTGGVEQFF. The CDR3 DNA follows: TGTGCCAGCAGTGAACCCGGGACAGGGGGCGTTGAGCAGTTCTTC.

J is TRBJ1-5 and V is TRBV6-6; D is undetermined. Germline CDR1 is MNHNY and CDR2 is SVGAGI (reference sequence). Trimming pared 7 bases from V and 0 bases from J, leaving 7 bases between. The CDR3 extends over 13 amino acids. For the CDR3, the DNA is TGTGCCAGCACCGGGGATAGCAATCAGCCCCAGCATTTT. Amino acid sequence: CASTGDSNQPQHF.

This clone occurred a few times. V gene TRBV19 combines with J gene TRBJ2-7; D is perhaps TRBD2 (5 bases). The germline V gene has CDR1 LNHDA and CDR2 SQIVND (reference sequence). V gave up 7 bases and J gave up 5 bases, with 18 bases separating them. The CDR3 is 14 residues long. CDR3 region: CASTRGQAGDEQYF. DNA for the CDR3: TGTGCCAGTACCCGCGGGCAGGCTGGGGACGAGCAGTACTTC.

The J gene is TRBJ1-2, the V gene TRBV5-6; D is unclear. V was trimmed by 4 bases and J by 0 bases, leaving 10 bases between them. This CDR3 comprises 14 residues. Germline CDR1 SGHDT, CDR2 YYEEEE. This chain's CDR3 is CASSGGPANYGYTF. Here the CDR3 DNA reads TGTGCCAGCAGCGGAGGGCCCGCTAACTATGGCTACACCTTC.